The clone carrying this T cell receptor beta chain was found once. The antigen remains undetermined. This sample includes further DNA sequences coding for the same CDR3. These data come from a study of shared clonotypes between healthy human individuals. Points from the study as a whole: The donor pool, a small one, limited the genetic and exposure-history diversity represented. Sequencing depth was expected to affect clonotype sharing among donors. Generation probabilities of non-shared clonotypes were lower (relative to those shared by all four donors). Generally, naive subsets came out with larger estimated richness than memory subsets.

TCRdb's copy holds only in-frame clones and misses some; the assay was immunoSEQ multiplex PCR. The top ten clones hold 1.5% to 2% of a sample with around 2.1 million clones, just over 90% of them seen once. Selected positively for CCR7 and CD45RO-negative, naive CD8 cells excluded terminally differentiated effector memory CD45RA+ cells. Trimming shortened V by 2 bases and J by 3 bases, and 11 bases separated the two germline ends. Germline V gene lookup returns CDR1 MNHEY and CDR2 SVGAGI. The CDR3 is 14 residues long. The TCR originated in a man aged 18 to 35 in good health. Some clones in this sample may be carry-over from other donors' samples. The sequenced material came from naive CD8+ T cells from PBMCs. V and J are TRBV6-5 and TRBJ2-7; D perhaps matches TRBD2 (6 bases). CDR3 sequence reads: CASSYLGGGYEQYF. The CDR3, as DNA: TGTGCCAGCAGTTACCTCGGGGGTGGCTACGAGCAGTACTTC.